This T cell receptor (beta chain) stems from a study of T cell responses to AZD1222 COVID-19 vaccine. For the study at large: Researchers grouped second doses given at about 4 or about 12 weeks into one pool. General study results and limits: Nearly half of spike-specific TCRs reportedly target unmutated variant regions.

Libraries were prepared by immunoSEQ multiplex PCR; TCRdb keeps only in-frame clonotypes and omits some of them. The sample includes around 120,000 clones, roughly 90% of them seen just once. This clone has more than one count but fewer than ten. Antigen unknown. The CDR3 spans 14 residues. V lost 2 bases to trimming and J lost 10 bases, with 15 bases between them. Germline lookup yields CDR1 SGHNT and CDR2 YENEEA. This TCR came from an adult in good health. The V and J genes are TRBV11-3 and TRBJ2-1; no definite D call. The starting material was peripheral blood, obtained on day 0 of AZD1222 vaccination. The CDR3 DNA is TGTGCCAGCAGCTTATATAAAGCTAGTGAGGAGCAGTTCTTC. It yields the protein CASSLYKASEEQFF.